This TCR beta chain was identified in a study of shared clonotypes between healthy human individuals. Findings and limits, study-wide: Sample collection involved blood only; tissue repertoires are likely different. Across a handful of donors, naive CD4 shared around 5.4%, naive CD8 over 3%, memory CD4 roughly 2.4%, memory CD8 more than 0.35%.

Notes on this clone: Antigen specificity is unknown.

Replicate PCRs run on sorted subsets employed about 220 ng DNA, about 27,000 T cell genomes. The assay was immunoSEQ multiplex PCR, and TCRdb's table has in-frame clones only and misses some. This table has about a million clones, approximately 68% appearing once. This receptor was taken from a young man in good health. The sequencing input was memory CD4+ T cells sorted from blood. Specified subset: CD45RA-negative fraction.

The CDR3 spells CASSQGGSGSSYNEQFF. The CDR3 DNA is TGTGCCAGCAGCCAAGGCGGGAGCGGGAGCTCCTACAATGAGCAGTTCTTC. This rearrangement joins TRBV4-2 to TRBJ2-1; 8 bases are a match to TRBD2. V shed 1 base, J shed 0 bases, and the junction held 5 bases outside the gene matches. The CDR3 has 17 amino acids. In germline, CDR1 is LGHNA, CDR2 YNFKEQ.